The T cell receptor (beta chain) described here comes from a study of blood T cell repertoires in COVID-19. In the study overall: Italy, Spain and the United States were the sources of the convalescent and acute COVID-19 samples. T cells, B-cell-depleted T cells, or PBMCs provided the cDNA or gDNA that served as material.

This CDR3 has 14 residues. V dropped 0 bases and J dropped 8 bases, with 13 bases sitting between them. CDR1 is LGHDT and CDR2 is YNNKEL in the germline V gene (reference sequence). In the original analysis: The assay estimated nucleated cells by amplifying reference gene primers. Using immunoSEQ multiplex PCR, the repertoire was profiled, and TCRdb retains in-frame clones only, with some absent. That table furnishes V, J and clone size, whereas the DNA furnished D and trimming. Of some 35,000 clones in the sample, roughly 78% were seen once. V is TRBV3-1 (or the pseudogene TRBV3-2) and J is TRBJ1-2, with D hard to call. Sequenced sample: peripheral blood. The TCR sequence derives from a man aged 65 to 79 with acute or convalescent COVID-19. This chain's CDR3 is CASSQDRRVWGYTF. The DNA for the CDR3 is TGTGCCAGCAGCCAAGATAGGAGGGTCTGGGGCTACACCTTC.